Presented here are 26 T cell receptor beta chains from one specimen sequenced in a study of shared clonotypes between healthy human individuals. Profiled with immunoSEQ multiplex PCR; TCRdb holds only in-frame clones, not every one. The repertoire holds about 2.5 million clones, 85% to 95% seen once, with 0.37% in the top ten. Sequencing was performed on naive CD4+ T cells from PBMCs. Subset noted: CD45RA+ positively selected. Every receptor here comes from a man between 18 and 29 years old in good health. Some clones in this sample may be carry-over from other donors' samples.

J is TRBJ2-7 and V is TRBV28; no definite D call. Trimming took 1 base from V and 0 from J, leaving 19 bases between them. This CDR3 is 18 amino acids long. CDR1 and CDR2 (germline): MDHEN, SYDVKM. The CDR3 loop is CASSLLVPRASSSYEQYF. DNA of the CDR3: TGTGCCAGCAGTTTATTGGTCCCCCGGGCGTCTTCCTCCTACGAGCAGTACTTC. Together with reference TRBV28 and TRBJ2-7, the CDR3 gives the full variable domain: DVKVTQSSRYLVKRTGEKVFLECVQDMDHENMFWYRQDPGLGLRLIYFSYDVKMKEKGDIPEGYSVSREKKERFSLILESASTNQTSMYLCASSLLVPRASSSYEQYFGPGTRLTVT.

The CDR3 loop is CASSGTYTEAFF. In nucleotides, the CDR3 is TGTGCCAGCAGCGGGACATACACTGAAGCTTTCTTT. The chain combines TRBV28 with TRBJ1-1, with a weak D call TRBD1 (6 bases). Germline assignment: CDR1 MDHEN and CDR2 SYDVKM. The CDR3 covers 12 residues. V was clipped by 6 bases and J by 3 bases, with 8 bases between them. Full variable domain (outside the CDR3, taken from reference TRBV28 and TRBJ1-1): DVKVTQSSRYLVKRTGEKVFLECVQDMDHENMFWYRQDPGLGLRLIYFSYDVKMKEKGDIPEGYSVSREKKERFSLILESASTNQTSMYLCASSGTYTEAFFGQGTRLTVV.

The rearrangement joins TRBV5-4 to TRBJ1-2; TRBD1 matches at 7 bases. The V gene's germline CDR1 is SGHNT and CDR2 YYREEE (reference sequence). The CDR3 sequence is 13 residues long. V lost 1 base, J lost 4 bases, and 1 base stayed unmatched. CDR3 bases: TGTGCCAGCAGCTTGACAGGGGCCTATGGCTACACCTTC. Amino acids: CASSLTGAYGYTF.

The chain is built from TRBV4-3 and TRBJ2-1; possible D gene TRBD1, 5 bases. The germline V and J ends were trimmed by 7 bases and 7 bases, with 17 bases remaining between them. Looked up from germline, CDR1 is LGHNA and CDR2 is YSLEER. This CDR3 spans 14 amino acids. The CDR3 region is CASTPPGRWNEQFF. In nucleotides, the CDR3 is TGCGCCAGCACCCCCCCAGGGCGTTGGAATGAGCAGTTCTTC.

This chain links TRBV28 with TRBJ2-7; D is perhaps TRBD1 (6 bases). Germline CDR1 reads MDHEN; CDR2 reads SYDVKM. The CDR3 sequence is 16 residues long. Deletions cut 2 bases from V and 6 bases from J, with 20 bases between. CDR3: CASSLAPRGIRGEQYF. The DNA of the CDR3 is TGTGCCAGCAGTTTAGCCCCTAGGGGGATACGTGGCGAGCAGTACTTC. The variable domain in full, completed from reference TRBV28 and TRBJ2-7, reads DVKVTQSSRYLVKRTGEKVFLECVQDMDHENMFWYRQDPGLGLRLIYFSYDVKMKEKGDIPEGYSVSREKKERFSLILESASTNQTSMYLCASSLAPRGIRGEQYFGPGTRLTVT.

In DNA form, the CDR3 reads TGTGCCAGCAGTCCGTCCCGGGACAGGGGGCGCAACTATGGCTACACCTTC. Its protein is CASSPSRDRGRNYGYTF. This chain joins TRBV28 and TRBJ1-2; 12 bases fit TRBD1. There are 17 residues in the CDR3. Germline CDR1 reads MDHEN; CDR2 reads SYDVKM. Trimming took 5 bases from V and 2 from J; bases not matched to a gene: 9.

V and J are TRBV5-1 and TRBJ2-7; D might be TRBD2 (7 bases). Trimming took 4 bases from V and 4 from J, leaving 15 bases between them. The CDR3 extends over 14 amino acids. CDR1 and CDR2 from the germline V gene are SGHRS and YFSETQ. CDR3 coding DNA: TGCGCCAGCAGCCCCCCTAGGGGGGGATACGAGCAGTACTTC. The encoded protein is CASSPPRGGYEQYF.

The chain couples TRBV15 to TRBJ1-5; no firm D call. The CDR3 consists of 14 residues. The V end was cut by 1 base, the J end by 7 bases, with 11 bases between. Germline V gene lookup returns CDR1 LNHNV and CDR2 YYDKDF (reference sequence). CDR3 in DNA: TGTGCCACCAGCAGAGGGTGGTGGGAGCAGCCCCAGCATTTT. Its protein product is CATSRGWWEQPQHF.

The J gene is TRBJ2-7, the V gene TRBV13; TRBD2 might be the D (6 bases). V gave up 3 bases and J gave up 3 bases, with 15 bases separating them. Germline V CDR1 and CDR2: PRHDT, FYEKMQ (reference sequence). There are 15 residues in the CDR3. The CDR3 region is CASSFGGIWDYEQYF. The CDR3 region has the DNA TGTGCCAGCAGCTTTGGAGGGATTTGGGACTACGAGCAGTACTTC. Variable domain in full (rest from reference TRBV13 and TRBJ2-7): AAGVIQSPRHLIKEKRETATLKCYPIPRHDTVYWYQQGPGQDPQFLISFYEKMQSDKGSIPDRFSAQQFSDYHSELNMSSLELGDSALYFCASSFGGIWDYEQYFGPGTRLTVT.

The rearrangement links TRBV28 to TRBJ1-1; TRBD1 matches at 8 bases. This CDR3 comprises 11 residues. Germline CDR1 and CDR2: MDHEN and SYDVKM. Trimming at V came to 4 bases and at J to 11 bases, leaving 3 bases not matched to a gene. For the CDR3, the DNA is TGTGCCAGCAGTTCGGACAGGGAGGCTTTCTTT. Translating it yields CASSSDREAFF.

As concerns this clone: This same CDR3 is encoded by further DNA sequences in the sample. The J gene is TRBJ2-3, the V gene TRBV7-3; D remains unclear. CDR3 size: 15 residues. Germline loops: CDR1 SGHTA, CDR2 FQGTGA. V lost 2 bases and J 0 bases, leaving 9 bases between the germline ends. CDR3: CASSLLGPSTDTQYF. The CDR3 DNA is TGTGCCAGCAGCTTACTTGGTCCAAGCACAGATACGCAGTATTTT.

The chain uses TRBV13 and TRBJ1-3; no reliable D call. Trimming removed 8 bases from V and 2 bases from J, with 13 bases in between. This CDR3 comprises 14 residues. Germline V gives CDR1 PRHDT, CDR2 FYEKMQ (reference sequence). The CDR3: CASHSAVAGNTIYF. DNA of the CDR3: TGTGCCAGCCATTCTGCGGTAGCTGGAAACACCATATATTTT.

The chain uses TRBV5-1 and TRBJ1-1, with 9 positions matching TRBD1. V trimming: 4 bases; J trimming: 0 bases; junction bases outside the gene matches: 4. Germline assignment: CDR1 SGHRS and CDR2 YFSETQ. The CDR3 has 15 amino acids. CDR3 bases: TGCGCCAGCAGCGCCGGGACAGGGATGAACACTGAAGCTTTCTTT. This gives the protein CASSAGTGMNTEAFF.

This chain links TRBV28 with TRBJ2-1; D uncertain. Germline V CDR1 and CDR2: MDHEN, SYDVKM. The V end lost 6 bases, the J end lost 3 bases, and 18 bases lay between the germline ends. This CDR3 has 16 amino acids. The CDR3: CASSPPDSLGYNEQFF. The CDR3 nucleotides are TGTGCCAGCAGCCCCCCCGATAGCTTGGGCTACAATGAGCAGTTCTTC.

This chain uses TRBV15 with TRBJ2-5; TRBD1 might be the D (6 bases). Germline V gene sequence: CDR1 LNHNV, CDR2 YYDKDF (reference sequence). This CDR3 is 15 amino acids long. Between the trimmed V and J ends, which lost 1 base and 0 bases, there was a span of 9 bases. The CDR3 DNA sequence: TGTGCCACCAGCAGAGGGGACATAAACCAAGAGACCCAGTACTTC. Protein sequence: CATSRGDINQETQYF.

This rearrangement joins TRBV7-2 to TRBJ2-7; D may be TRBD1 (6 bases). The V end was cut by 1 base, the J end by 3 bases, with 10 bases between. The germline V gene encodes CDR1 SGHTA and CDR2 FQGNSA. The CDR3 is 14 residues long. The CDR3 loop reads CASSLGRGHYEQYF. The DNA for the CDR3 is TGTGCCAGCAGCTTAGGACGGGGACACTACGAGCAGTACTTC.

This rearrangement joins TRBV18 to TRBJ2-7; either TRBD1 or TRBD2 may fit D (5 bases each). This CDR3 region has 15 residues. The V end lost 0 bases, the J end lost 4 bases, and 13 bases lay between the germline ends. Germline loops: CDR1 KGHSH, CDR2 LQKENI. The CDR3 reads CASSPPGTTLYEQYF. In DNA form, the CDR3 reads TGTGCCAGCTCACCACCAGGGACGACGTTGTACGAGCAGTACTTC.

The V gene is TRBV6-6, the J gene TRBJ1-4, with a weak D call TRBD1 (6 bases). This CDR3 contains 13 residues. Germline V gene data show CDR1 as MNHNY and CDR2 as SVGAGI (reference sequence). The ends were cut back, 5 bases at V and 8 bases at J, with 12 bases in the middle. The CDR3 sequence is CASSDRQVEKLFF. The CDR3, as DNA: TGTGCCAGCAGTGACAGACAGGTCGAAAAACTGTTTTTT.

This chain joins TRBV10-1 and TRBJ2-3; the D gene is possibly TRBD1 (5 bases). The CDR3 consists of 15 residues. The germline V and J ends were trimmed by 3 bases and 1 base, with 11 bases remaining between them. CDR1 WNHNN and CDR2 SYGVQD come from the germline V gene (reference sequence). CDR3 bases: TGCGCCAGCAGTGAAGGGCAGGGCCGCACAGATACGCAGTATTTT. Its protein product is CASSEGQGRTDTQYF.

The rearrangement links TRBV9 to TRBJ2-5; D gene uncertain. V was trimmed by 0 bases and J by 1 base, leaving 10 bases between them. In germline, CDR1 is SGDLS, CDR2 YYNGEE. This CDR3 has 15 residues. CDR3 residues: CASSVAGRTQETQYF. DNA of the CDR3: TGTGCCAGCAGCGTAGCTGGCAGGACCCAAGAGACCCAGTACTTC.

This chain links TRBV5-6 with TRBJ1-5; TRBD1 agrees at 8 bases. CDR1 SGHDT and CDR2 YYEEEE come from the germline V gene. The CDR3 contains 16 residues. Unmatched junction bases numbered 7, after V lost 0 bases and J lost 5 bases. The CDR3 protein is CASSLGVGTGDQPQHF. The DNA of the CDR3 is TGTGCCAGCAGCTTGGGGGTTGGGACAGGAGATCAGCCCCAGCATTTT.

The chain links TRBV7-2 to TRBJ1-2; 9 bases map to TRBD1. J gave up 5 bases and V 5 bases, and 9 bases lay outside the gene matches. Germline V gene sequence: CDR1 SGHTA, CDR2 FQGNSA. The length of the CDR3 is 15 residues. The DNA for the CDR3 is TGTGCCAGCAGCCGACGGGACAGGGCGCCATATGGCTACACCTTC. Amino acid sequence: CASSRRDRAPYGYTF.

The rearrangement uses TRBV2 and TRBJ2-1; TRBD1 is a possible D gene (5 bases). The CDR3 has 15 amino acids. Deletions cut 3 bases from V and 1 base from J, with 10 bases between. The germline V gene encodes CDR1 SNHLY and CDR2 FYNNEI. The CDR3 sequence: CASSDRGQSYNEQFF. The CDR3 nucleotides read TGTGCCAGCAGTGATCGCGGACAATCCTACAATGAGCAGTTCTTC. Together with reference TRBV2 and TRBJ2-1, the CDR3 gives the full variable domain: EPEVTQTPSHQVTQMGQEVILRCVPISNHLYFYWYRQILGQKVEFLVSFYNNEISEKSEIFDDQFSVERPDGSNFTLKIRSTKLEDSAMYFCASSDRGQSYNEQFFGPGTRLTVL.

This chain uses TRBV6-6 with TRBJ2-2, with 9 bases that match TRBD2. Germline values: CDR1 MNHNY, CDR2 SVGAGI (reference sequence). Losses at the gene ends were 8 bases for V and 6 bases for J; bases not matched to a gene: 13. This CDR3 is built from 16 residues. As DNA, the CDR3 is TGTGCCAGCCAAGGCGGGAGGGCCTCTCCCCCCGGGGAGCTGTTTTTT. Protein product: CASQGGRASPPGELFF.

This chain connects TRBV5-1 to TRBJ1-1; a weak D match, TRBD1 (5 bases). From germline, CDR1 is SGHRS and CDR2 YFSETQ. The CDR3 consists of 14 residues. Trimming took off 4 bases at V and 4 bases at J, with 14 bases between the two ends. The CDR3 loop reads CASSTGGTGTEAFF. DNA for the CDR3: TGCGCCAGCAGCACGGGGGGAACGGGCACTGAAGCTTTCTTT.

The DNA of the CDR3 is TGTGCCTTTTGTAGGGACCTCTCTGGAAACACCATATATTTT. Amino acids: CAFCRDLSGNTIYF. This chain joins TRBV21-1 and TRBJ1-3. TRBV21-1 is termed a pseudogene. The CDR3 contains 14 residues.